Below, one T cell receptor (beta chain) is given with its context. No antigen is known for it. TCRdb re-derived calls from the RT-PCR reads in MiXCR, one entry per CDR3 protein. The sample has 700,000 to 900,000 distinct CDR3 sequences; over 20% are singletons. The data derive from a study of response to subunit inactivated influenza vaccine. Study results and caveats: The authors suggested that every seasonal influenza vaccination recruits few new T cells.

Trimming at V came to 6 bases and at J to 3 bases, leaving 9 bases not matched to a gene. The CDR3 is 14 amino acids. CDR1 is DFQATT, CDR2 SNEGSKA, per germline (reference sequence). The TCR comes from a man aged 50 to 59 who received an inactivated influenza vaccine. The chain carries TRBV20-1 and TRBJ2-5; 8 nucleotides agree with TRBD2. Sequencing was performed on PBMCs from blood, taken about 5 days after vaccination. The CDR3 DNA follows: TGCAGTGCCGGGGGGGGGGTAACAAAAGAGACCCAGTACTTC. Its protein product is CSAGGGVTKETQYF.